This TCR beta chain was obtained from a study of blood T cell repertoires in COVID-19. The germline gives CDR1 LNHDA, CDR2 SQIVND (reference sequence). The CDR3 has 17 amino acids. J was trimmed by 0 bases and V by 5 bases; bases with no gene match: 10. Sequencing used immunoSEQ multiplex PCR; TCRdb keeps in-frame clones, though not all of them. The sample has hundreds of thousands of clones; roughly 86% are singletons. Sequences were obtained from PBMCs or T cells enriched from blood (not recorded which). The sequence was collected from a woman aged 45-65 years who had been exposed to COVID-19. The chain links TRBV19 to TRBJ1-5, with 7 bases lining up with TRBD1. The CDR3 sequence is CASSSRTGAYSNQPQHF. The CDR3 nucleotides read TGTGCCAGTAGTTCCCGGACAGGAGCGTATAGCAATCAGCCCCAGCATTTT.